The present TCR beta chain was sequenced within a study of post-analysis software for immune sequencing data. In the study overall: Included courses were relapsing-remitting and secondary progressive multiple sclerosis; progressive-relapsing multiple sclerosis was also included. Overall study results and limits: Multiple sclerosis patients had significantly lower normalized Chao1 diversity than controls. Same-batch preparations were strongly co-clustered by F measure. Elevated frequency relative to controls characterized a handful of TRBV segments in patients, TRBV5-6, TRBV5-1 and TRBV20-1 among them.

In germline, CDR1 is SGHRS, CDR2 YFSETQ. The length of the CDR3 is 16 residues. Details on this clonotype: No antigen is known for it. One end of the junction does not line up with germline, which may come from a read error.

Incorporated into the TCR beta cDNA libraries were unique molecular identifiers, which served to reduce PCR and sequencing biases. TCRdb re-called the PCR reads through MiXCR, storing one row per CDR3 protein. The table lists roughly 870,000 distinct CDR3 sequences, 53% of them singletons. Sequencing was carried out using blood. V and J are TRBV5-1 and TRBJ2-2; D perhaps matches TRBD1 (6 bases). The TCR sequence derives from a girl between 5 and 17 years old with multiple sclerosis. The CDR3 region has the DNA TGCGCCAGCGGCTTTGAGTCAGCAGGGGTAACCGGGGAGCTGTTTTTT. It translates to CASGFESAGVTGELFF.